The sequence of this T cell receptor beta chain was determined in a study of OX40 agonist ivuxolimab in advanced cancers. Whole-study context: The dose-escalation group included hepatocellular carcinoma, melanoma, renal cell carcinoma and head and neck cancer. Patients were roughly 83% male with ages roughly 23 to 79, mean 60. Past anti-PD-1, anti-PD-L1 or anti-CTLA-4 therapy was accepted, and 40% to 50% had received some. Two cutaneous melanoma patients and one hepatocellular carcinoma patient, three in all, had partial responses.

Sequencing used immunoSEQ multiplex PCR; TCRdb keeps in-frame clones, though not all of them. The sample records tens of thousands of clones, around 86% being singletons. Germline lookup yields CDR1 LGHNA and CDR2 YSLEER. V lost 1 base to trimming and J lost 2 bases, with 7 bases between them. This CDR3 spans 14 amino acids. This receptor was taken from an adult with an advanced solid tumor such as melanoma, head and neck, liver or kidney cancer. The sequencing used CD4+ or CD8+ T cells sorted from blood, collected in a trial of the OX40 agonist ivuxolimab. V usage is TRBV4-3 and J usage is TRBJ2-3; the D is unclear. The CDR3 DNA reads TGCGCCAGCAGCCAAGGAACTAACACAGATACGCAGTATTTT. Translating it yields CASSQGTNTDTQYF.